This T cell receptor beta chain was obtained from a study of response to subunit inactivated influenza vaccine. TCRdb passed the RT-PCR reads through MiXCR, listing each CDR3 protein once. The sample holds 750,000 to 850,000 distinct CDR3 sequences; roughly 18% are singletons and the top ten take approximately 11%. Germline V lookup: CDR1 SGHNT, CDR2 YYREEE (reference sequence). The CDR3 loop spans 14 amino acids. Unmatched junction bases numbered 6, after V lost 6 bases and J lost 2 bases. This sample comprised PBMCs from blood, obtained 5 days after vaccination. The J gene is TRBJ2-3, the V gene TRBV5-4; 7 bases are a match to TRBD2. The clonotype originates from a man in his fifties or sixties who received an inactivated influenza vaccine. The CDR3 reads CASTFGGDTDTQYF. In DNA, the CDR3 is TGTGCCAGCACCTTTGGGGGGGACACAGATACGCAGTATTTT.